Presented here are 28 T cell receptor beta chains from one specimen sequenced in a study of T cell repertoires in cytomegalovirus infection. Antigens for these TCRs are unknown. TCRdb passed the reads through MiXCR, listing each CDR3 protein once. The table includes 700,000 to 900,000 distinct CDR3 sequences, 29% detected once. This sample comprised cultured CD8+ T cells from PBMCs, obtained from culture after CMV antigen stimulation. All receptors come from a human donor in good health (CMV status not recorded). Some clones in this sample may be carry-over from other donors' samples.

The CDR3 loop is CATSEGTGNEQFF. The CDR3 coding sequence is TGTGCCACCAGTGAGGGGACAGGGAATGAGCAGTTCTTC. The chain employs TRBV24-1 and TRBJ2-1; 9 bases line up with TRBD1. Germline CDR1 reads KGHDR; CDR2 reads SFDVKD. Trimming removed 4 bases from V and 7 bases from J; junction bases left unmatched: 1. The CDR3 consists of 13 residues.

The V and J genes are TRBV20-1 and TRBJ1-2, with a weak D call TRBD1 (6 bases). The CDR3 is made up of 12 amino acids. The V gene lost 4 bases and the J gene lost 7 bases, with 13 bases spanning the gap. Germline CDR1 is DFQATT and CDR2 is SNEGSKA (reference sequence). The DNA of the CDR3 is TGCAGTGCTACAGGGGTAGCGGTTGGCTACACCTTC. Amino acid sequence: CSATGVAVGYTF.

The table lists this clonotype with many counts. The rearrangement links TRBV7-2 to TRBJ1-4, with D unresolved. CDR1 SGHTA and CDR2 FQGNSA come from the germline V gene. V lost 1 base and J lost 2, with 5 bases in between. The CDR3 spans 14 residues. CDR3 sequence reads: CASSLGSTNEKLFF. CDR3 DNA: TGTGCCAGCAGCTTAGGCAGCACTAATGAAAAACTGTTTTTT.

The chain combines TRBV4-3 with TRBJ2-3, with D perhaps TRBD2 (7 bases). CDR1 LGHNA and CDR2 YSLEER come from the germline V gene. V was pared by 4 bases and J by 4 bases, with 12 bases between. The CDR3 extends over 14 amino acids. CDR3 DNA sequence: TGCGCCAGCAGCCGGGGGGGGCGAGCAGATACGCAGTATTTT. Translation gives CASSRGGRADTQYF.

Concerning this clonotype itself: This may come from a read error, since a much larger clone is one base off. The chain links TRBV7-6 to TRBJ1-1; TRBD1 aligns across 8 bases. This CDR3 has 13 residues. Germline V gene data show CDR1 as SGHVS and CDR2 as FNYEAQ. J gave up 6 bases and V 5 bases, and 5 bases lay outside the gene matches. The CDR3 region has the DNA TGTGCCAGCAGCGGGACAGGTAGCGCTGAAGCTTTCTTT. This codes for CASSGTGSAEAFF.

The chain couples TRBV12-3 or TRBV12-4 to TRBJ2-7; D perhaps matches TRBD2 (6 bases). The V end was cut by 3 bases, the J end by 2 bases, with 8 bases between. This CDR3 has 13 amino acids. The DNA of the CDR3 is TGTGCCAGCAGTTTGGACTACCCCTACGAGCAGTACTTC. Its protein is CASSLDYPYEQYF.

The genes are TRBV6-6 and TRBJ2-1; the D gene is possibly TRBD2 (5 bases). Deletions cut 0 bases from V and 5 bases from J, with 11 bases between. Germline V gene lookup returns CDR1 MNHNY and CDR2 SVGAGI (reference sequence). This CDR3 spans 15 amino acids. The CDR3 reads CASSYSDSRNNEQFF. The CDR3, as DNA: TGTGCCAGCAGTTACTCGGACTCGAGAAACAATGAGCAGTTCTTC.

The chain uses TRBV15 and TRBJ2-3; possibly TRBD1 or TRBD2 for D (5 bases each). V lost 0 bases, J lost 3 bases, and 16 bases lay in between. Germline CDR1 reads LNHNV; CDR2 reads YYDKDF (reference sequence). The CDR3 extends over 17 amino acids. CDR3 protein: CATSRERDLPGTDTQYF. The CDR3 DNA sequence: TGTGCCACCAGCAGAGAACGGGACCTCCCCGGGACAGATACGCAGTATTTT.

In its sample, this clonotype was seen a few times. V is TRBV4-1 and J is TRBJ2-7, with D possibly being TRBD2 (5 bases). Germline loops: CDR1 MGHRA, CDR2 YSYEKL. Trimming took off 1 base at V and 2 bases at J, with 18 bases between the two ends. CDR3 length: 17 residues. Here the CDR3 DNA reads TGCGCCAGCAGCCAAGTTGACGGGGTAGATCCTGCCTACGAGCAGTACTTC. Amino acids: CASSQVDGVDPAYEQYF.

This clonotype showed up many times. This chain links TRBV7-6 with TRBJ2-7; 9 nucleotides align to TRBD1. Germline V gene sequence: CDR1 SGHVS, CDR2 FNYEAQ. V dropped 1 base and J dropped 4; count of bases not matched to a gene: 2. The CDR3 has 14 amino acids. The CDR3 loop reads CASSLGTGVYEQYF. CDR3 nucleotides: TGTGCCAGCAGCTTAGGGACAGGGGTTTACGAGCAGTACTTC.

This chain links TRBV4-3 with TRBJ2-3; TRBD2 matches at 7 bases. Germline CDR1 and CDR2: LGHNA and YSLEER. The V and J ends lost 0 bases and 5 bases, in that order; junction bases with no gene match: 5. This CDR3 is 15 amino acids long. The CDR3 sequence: CASSQDRGEGDTQYF. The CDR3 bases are TGCGCCAGCAGCCAAGATAGAGGGGAGGGAGATACGCAGTATTTT.

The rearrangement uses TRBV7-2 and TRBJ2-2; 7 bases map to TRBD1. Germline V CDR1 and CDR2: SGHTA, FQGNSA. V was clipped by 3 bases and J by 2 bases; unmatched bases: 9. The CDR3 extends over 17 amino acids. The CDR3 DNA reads TGTGCCAGCAGCTTCCCCGGACAGGAACTTAACACCGGGGAGCTGTTTTTT. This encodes CASSFPGQELNTGELFF.

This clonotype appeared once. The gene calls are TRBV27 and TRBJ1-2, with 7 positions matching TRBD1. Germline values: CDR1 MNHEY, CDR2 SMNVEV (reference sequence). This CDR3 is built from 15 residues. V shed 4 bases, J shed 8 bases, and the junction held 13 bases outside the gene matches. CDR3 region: CASSSGAGGLEGYTF. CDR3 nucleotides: TGTGCCAGCAGTTCAGGGGCAGGGGGATTGGAGGGCTACACCTTC.

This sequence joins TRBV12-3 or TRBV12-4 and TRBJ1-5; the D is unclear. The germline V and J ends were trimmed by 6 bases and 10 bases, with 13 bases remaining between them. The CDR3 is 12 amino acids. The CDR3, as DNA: TGTGCCAGCAGCGATACGGGAGTCCCCCAGCATTTT. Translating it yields CASSDTGVPQHF.

The CDR3 region is CSVERSGDRANTEAFF. Here the CDR3 DNA reads TGCAGCGTTGAAAGGTCGGGGGACAGGGCCAACACTGAAGCTTTCTTT. This chain links TRBV29-1 with TRBJ1-1; 9 nucleotides align to TRBD1. This CDR3 has 16 residues. Unmatched junction bases numbered 9, after V lost 2 bases and J lost 2 bases. Germline CDR1 SQVTM, CDR2 ANQGSEA.

CDR3 protein: CASSLQGRPDTQYF. DNA of the CDR3: TGTGCCAGCAGTTTGCAGGGAAGGCCAGATACGCAGTATTTT. The chain is built from TRBV12-3 or TRBV12-4 and TRBJ2-3; TRBD1 might be the D (5 bases). The length of the CDR3 is 14 residues. Deletions cut 3 bases from V and 4 bases from J, with 11 bases between.

CDR3 sequence reads: CAISELDLSNQPQHF. The CDR3 bases are TGTGCCATCAGTGAGTTGGACCTTAGCAATCAGCCCCAGCATTTT. The genes are TRBV10-3 and TRBJ1-5, with no clear D. The V and J ends lost 1 base and 0 bases respectively, with 7 bases between them. The CDR3 loop spans 15 amino acids. Germline CDR1 ENHRY, CDR2 SYGVKD.

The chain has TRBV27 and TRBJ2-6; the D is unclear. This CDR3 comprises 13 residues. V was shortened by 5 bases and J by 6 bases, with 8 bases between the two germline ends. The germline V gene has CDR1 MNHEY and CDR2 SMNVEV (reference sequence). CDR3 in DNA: TGTGCCAGCAGTCCAGACACGGCCAACGTCCTGACTTTC. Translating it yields CASSPDTANVLTF.

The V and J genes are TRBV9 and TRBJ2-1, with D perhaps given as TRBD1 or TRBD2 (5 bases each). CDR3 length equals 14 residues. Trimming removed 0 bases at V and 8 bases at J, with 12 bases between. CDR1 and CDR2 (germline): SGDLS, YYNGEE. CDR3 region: CASSVGGEWDEQFF. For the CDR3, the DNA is TGTGCCAGCAGCGTAGGAGGGGAGTGGGATGAGCAGTTCTTC.

The CDR3 reads CASSYLDGNTEAFF. The CDR3 coding sequence is TGTGCCAGCAGTTACCTGGACGGGAACACTGAAGCTTTCTTT. The J gene is TRBJ1-1, the V gene TRBV6-2 or TRBV6-3; no reliable D call. Germline CDR1 reads MNHEY; CDR2 reads SVGEGT. Trimming pared 2 bases from V and 1 base from J, leaving 8 bases between. This CDR3 comprises 14 residues.

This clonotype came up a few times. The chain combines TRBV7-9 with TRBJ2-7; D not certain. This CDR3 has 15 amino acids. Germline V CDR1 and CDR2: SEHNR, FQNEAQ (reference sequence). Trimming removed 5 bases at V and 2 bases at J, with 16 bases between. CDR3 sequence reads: CASSTANTETYEQYV. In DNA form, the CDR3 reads TGTGCCAGCAGCACTGCGAATACCGAGACCTACGAGCAGTACGTC.

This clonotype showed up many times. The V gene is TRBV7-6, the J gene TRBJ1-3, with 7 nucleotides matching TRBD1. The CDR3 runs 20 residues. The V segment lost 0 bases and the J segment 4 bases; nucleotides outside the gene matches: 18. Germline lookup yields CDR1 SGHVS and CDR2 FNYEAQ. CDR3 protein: CASSLALSGDRSREGNTIYF. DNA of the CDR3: TGTGCCAGCAGCTTAGCGCTTTCGGGGGACAGATCTCGAGAGGGAAACACCATATATTTT.

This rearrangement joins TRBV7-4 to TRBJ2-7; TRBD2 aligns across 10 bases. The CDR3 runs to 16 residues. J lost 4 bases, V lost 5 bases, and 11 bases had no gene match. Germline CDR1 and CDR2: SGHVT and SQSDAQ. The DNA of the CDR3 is TGTGCCAGCAGCCCGAGGCTGACTAGCGGGTATTACGAGCAGTACTTC. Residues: CASSPRLTSGYYEQYF.

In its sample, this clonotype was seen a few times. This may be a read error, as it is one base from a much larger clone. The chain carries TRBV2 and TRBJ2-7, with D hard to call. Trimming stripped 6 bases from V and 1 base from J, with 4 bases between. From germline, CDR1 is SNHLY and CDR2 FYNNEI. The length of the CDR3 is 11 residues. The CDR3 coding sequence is TGTGCCAGCAGGGTTTCCTACGAGCAGTACTTC. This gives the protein CASRVSYEQYF.

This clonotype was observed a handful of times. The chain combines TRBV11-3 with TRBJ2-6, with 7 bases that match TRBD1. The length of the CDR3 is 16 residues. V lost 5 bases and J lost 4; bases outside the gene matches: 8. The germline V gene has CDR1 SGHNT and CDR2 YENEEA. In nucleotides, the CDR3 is TGTGCCAGCAGCCCCCGACAGGGTTCCGGGGCCAACGTCCTGACTTTC. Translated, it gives CASSPRQGSGANVLTF.

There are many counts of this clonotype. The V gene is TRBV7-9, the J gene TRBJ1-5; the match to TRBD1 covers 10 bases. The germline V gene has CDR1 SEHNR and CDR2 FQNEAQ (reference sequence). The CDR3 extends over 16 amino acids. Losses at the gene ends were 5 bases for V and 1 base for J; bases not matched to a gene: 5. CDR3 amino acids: CASSAPGQGSNQPQHF. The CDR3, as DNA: TGTGCCAGCAGCGCCCCGGGACAGGGGAGCAATCAGCCCCAGCATTTT.

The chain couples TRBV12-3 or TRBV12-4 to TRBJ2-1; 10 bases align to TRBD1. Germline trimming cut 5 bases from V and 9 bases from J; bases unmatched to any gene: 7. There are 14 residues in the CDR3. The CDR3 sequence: CASSMGQGIPEQFF. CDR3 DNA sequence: TGTGCCAGCAGTATGGGACAGGGGATTCCTGAGCAGTTCTTC.

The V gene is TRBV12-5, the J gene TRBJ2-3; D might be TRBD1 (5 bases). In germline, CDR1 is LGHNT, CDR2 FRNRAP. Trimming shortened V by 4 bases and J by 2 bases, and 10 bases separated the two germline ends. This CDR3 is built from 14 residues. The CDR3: CASGWPGNTDTQYF. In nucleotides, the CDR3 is TGTGCTAGTGGTTGGCCAGGGAACACAGATACGCAGTATTTT.